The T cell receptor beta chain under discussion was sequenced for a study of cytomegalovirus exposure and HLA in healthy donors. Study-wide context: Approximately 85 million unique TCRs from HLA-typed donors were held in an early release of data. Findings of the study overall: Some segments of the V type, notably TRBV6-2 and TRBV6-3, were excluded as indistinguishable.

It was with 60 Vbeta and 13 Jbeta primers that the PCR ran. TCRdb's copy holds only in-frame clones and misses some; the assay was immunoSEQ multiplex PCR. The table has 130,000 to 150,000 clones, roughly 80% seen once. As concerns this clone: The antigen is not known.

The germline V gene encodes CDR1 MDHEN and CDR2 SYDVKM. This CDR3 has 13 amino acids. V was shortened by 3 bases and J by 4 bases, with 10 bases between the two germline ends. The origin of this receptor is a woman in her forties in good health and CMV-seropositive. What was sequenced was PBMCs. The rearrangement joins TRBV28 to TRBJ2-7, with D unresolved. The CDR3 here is CASSLGHLYEQYF. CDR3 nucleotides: TGTGCCAGCAGTTTGGGCCATCTATACGAGCAGTACTTC.